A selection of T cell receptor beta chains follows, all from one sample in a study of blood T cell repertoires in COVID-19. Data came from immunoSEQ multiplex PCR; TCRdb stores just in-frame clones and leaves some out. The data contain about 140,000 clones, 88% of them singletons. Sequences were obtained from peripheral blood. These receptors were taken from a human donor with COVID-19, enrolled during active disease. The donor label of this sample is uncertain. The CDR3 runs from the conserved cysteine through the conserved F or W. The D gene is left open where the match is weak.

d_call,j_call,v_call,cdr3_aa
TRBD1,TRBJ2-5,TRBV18,CASSPGTVQETQYF
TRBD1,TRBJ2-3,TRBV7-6,CASSKQGGSADTQYF
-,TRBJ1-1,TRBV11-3,CASSPQGEGEAFF
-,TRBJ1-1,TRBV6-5,CASSASNLNTEAFF
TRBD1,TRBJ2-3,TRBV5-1,CASSSRFRGLTDTQYF
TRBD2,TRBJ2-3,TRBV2,CASSVGTSGVTDTQYF
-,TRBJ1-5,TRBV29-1,CSVGEGAQPQHF
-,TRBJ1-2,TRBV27,CASSLGNPGSYGYTF
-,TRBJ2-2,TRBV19,CASSSRQEDTGELFF
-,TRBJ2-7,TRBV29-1,CSVARDLSYEQYF
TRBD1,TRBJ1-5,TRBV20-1,CSASAGTGGQPQHF
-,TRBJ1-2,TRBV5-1,CASSLDTSGVYGYTF
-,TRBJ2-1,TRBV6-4,CASSGAGSYNEQFF
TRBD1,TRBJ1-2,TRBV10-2,CASGGQGGLYGYTF
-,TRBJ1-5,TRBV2,CASRAAGTPNQPQHF
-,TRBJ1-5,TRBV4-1,CASSQDQGNQPQHF
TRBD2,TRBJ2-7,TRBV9,CASSLSTSGAYEQYF
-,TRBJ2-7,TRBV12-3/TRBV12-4,CASSHGIYEQYF
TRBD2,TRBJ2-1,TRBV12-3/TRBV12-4,CASSLRLALFF
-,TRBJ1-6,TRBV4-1,CASSQFVLAQKGYGSPLHF
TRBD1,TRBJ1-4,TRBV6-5,CASKETGGFREKLFF
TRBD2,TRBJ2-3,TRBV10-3,CAISVNSGAEAQYF
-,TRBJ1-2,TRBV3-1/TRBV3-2,CASSRGTPGGYTF
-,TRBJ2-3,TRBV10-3,CAIMRLGTDTQYF
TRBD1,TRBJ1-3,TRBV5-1,CASSSGQVGAYSGNTIYF
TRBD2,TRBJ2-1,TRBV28,CASSMGLAGTLSEQFF
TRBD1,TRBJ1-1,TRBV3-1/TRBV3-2,CASSPPDRAWNTEAFF
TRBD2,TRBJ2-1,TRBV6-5,CASCTSGRGNEQFF